A selection of T cell receptor beta chains follows, all from one sample in a study of blood T cell repertoires in COVID-19. Libraries were prepared by immunoSEQ multiplex PCR; TCRdb keeps only in-frame clonotypes and omits some of them. The table shows over 100,000 clones, with approximately 88% occurring only once. The source material was peripheral blood. Receptors originate from a man aged 45-65 years with acute or convalescent COVID-19. Each CDR3 is given without its conserved first and last residue. Fields, in order: V gene, CDR3 protein.

TRBV5-1 ASKRGTDSTDTQY
TRBV19 ASSITDVNEKLF
TRBV30 AWNRGTVASPLH
TRBV7-2 ASSQGQGGVGETQY
TRBV2 ASSEAGGGNEQF
TRBV5-1 ASSPLGDNQPQH
TRBV7-9 ASSLATTGRAF
TRBV5-1 ASSPRTGGYATYEQY
TRBV15 ATSRVDAGNIQY
TRBV18 ASSAPTGASNQPQH
TRBV2 ASSHFLEGSNQPQH
TRBV7-2 ASSSQVQGSGAGKLF
TRBV20-1 SANRRDGYT
TRBV18 ASSRDRLNTEAF
TRBV19 ASRDQGTSNQPQH
TRBV6-5 ASWGSGVKLF
TRBV19 ASSTTGLAGGNSYEQY
TRBV28 ASTLSPGLNAYEQY
TRBV7-9 ASSLGQGATNEKLF
TRBV24-1 ATSDLAGNTGELF
TRBV10-3 AISSAGKVNEQF
TRBV12-3/TRBV12-4 ASLYGGPGELF
TRBV11-2 ASSSDSPSSYNEQF
TRBV11-3 ASSLYGGPYNEQF
TRBV2 ASSAGQGSSPLH
TRBV2 ASSDLRTGGNGYT
TRBV16 ASSEGTTPRQPQH
TRBV7-9 ASSRDRGGQPQH
TRBV18 ASSLIGTGSSDTQY
TRBV7-8 ASSLVGGNTEAF
TRBV5-1 ASSLAGTRQETQY
TRBV9 ASSVWLTDTQY